This TCR beta chain was sequenced during a study of CD8 T cells in Susac syndrome. RNA was extracted with the RNeasy kit, and a quantity of roughly 0.5 to 1 ug was reverse transcribed using random hexamers. TCRdb re-called the immunoSEQ multiplex PCR reads through MiXCR, storing one row per CDR3 protein. Of some 140,000 distinct CDR3 sequences listed, 95% are singletons. From blood CD8+ and CD4+ T cells, the TCR beta chain was sequenced. FACS was used to enrich TEMRA cells, whereas the CD8+ and CD4+ T cells were obtained by negative isolation. The count of this clonotype is one. What it recognizes is unknown. Overall study findings and caveats: In its TCR sequencing and HLA analysis, the study acknowledged that the number of individuals was relatively small.

The sequenced material came from CD8+ T cells from PBMCs. The clonotype comes from a human donor with Susac syndrome.

The CDR3 is CASSEAASSYEQYF. The CDR3 region has the DNA TGTGCCAGCAGCGAGGCGGCGAGCTCCTACGAGCAGTACTTC. This chain connects TRBV12-3 or TRBV12-4 to TRBJ2-7; unclear D gene. The CDR3 consists of 14 residues. Trimming left V 6 bases short and J 0 bases short, with 12 bases between.